This T cell receptor (beta chain) comes out of a study of T cell responses to AZD1222 COVID-19 vaccine. Notes on the study in general: CD4 TCRs associated with vaccination spanned spike, dominating at 160-218 and 743-854.

Some clones are missing from TCRdb's copy, which holds only in-frame ones; the method was immunoSEQ multiplex PCR. Of roughly 130,000 clones detected, approximately 94% appear once; the ten largest clones hold around 7%. Turning to this clone: The target antigen is unknown.

Sequencing used peripheral blood, obtained on day 0 of AZD1222 vaccination. This TCR came from an adult in good health.

The CDR3 bases are TGTGCCAGCAGTCCCCCGGGACTAGCGGGAGCAGCCGAGCAGTACTTC. Translation gives CASSPPGLAGAAEQYF. The chain recombines TRBV28 with TRBJ2-7; 14 bases match TRBD2. Germline CDR1 is MDHEN and CDR2 is SYDVKM. The CDR3 consists of 16 residues. The V gene end was trimmed by 5 bases and the J gene end by 6 bases; junction bases not matched to a gene: 9.